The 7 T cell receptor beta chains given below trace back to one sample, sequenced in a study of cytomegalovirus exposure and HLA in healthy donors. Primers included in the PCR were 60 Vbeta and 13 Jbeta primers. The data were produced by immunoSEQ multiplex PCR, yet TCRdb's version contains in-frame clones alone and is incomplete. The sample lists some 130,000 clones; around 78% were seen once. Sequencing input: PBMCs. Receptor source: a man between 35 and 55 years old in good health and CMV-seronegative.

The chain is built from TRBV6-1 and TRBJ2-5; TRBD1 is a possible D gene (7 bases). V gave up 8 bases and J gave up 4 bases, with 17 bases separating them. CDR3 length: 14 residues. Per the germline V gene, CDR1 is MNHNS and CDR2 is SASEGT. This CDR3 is CASRMDRRAETQYF. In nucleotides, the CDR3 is TGTGCCAGCCGGATGGACAGGAGGGCAGAGACCCAGTACTTC.

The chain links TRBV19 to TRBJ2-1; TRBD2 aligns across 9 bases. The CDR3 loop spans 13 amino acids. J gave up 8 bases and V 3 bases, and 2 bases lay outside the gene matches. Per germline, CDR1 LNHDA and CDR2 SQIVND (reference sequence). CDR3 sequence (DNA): TGTGCCAGTAGTATGGGCGGGAGGGATGAGCAGTTCTTC. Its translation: CASSMGGRDEQFF.

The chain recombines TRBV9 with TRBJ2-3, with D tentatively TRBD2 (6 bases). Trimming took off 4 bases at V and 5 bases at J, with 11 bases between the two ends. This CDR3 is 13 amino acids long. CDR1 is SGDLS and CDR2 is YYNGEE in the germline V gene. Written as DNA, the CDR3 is TGTGCCAGCAGCTTTCTAGCGCTAGATACGCAGTATTTT. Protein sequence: CASSFLALDTQYF.

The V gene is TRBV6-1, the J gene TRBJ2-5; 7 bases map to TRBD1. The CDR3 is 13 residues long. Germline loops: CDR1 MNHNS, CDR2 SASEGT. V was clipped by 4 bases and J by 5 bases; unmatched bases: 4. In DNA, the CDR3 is TGTGCCAGCAGTGTAGACAGGGCTGAGACCCAGTACTTC. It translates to CASSVDRAETQYF.

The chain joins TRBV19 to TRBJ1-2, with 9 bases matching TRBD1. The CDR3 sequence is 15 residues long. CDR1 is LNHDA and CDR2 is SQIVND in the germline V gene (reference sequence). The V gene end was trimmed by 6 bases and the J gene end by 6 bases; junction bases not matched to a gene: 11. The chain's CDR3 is CASRTGQGYENGYTF. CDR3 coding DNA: TGTGCCAGTAGGACGGGACAGGGTTATGAGAATGGCTACACCTTC. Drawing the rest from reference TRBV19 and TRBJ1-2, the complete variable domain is DGGITQSPKYLFRKEGQNVTLSCEQNLNHDAMYWYRQDPGQGLRLIYYSQIVNDFQKGDIAEGYSVSREKKESFPLTVTSAQKNPTAFYLCASRTGQGYENGYTFGSGTRLTVV.

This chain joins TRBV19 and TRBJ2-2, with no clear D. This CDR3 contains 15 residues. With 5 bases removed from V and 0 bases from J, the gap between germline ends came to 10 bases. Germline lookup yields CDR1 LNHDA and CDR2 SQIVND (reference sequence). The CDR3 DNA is TGTGCCAGTAGTGGTGCTAGTACGAACACCGGGGAGCTGTTTTTT. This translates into CASSGASTNTGELFF.

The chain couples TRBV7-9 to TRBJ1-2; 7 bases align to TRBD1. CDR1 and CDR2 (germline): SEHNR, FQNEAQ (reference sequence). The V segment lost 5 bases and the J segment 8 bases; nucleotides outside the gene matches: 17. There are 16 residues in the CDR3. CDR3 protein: CASSATRDRDHWGYTF. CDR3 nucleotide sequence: TGTGCCAGCAGCGCAACTCGCGACAGGGATCATTGGGGCTACACCTTC.